One sample yielded the 14 T cell receptor beta chains listed below, sequenced in a study of blood T cell repertoires in COVID-19. Generated by immunoSEQ multiplex PCR, the TCRdb table keeps only in-frame clones and is missing some. The sample consists of 300,000 to 500,000 clones, roughly 90% of them appearing once. Sequenced: PBMCs or T cells enriched from blood (not recorded which). The receptors here all came from a woman aged 25 to 39 with acute COVID-19.

This clone is a singleton in its sample. With a much larger clone just one base away, this may be a read error. V and J are TRBV6-4 and TRBJ2-1, with TRBD2 matching 10 bases. The germline CDR1 and CDR2 sequences are MRHNA and SNTAGT. V shed 6 bases, J shed 8 bases, and the junction held 10 bases outside the gene matches. The CDR3 is 15 residues long. The CDR3: CASSASSGGDYEQFF. The CDR3 coding sequence is TGTGCCAGCAGCGCTTCCAGCGGGGGGGATTATGAGCAGTTCTTC.

This clone is a singleton in its sample. This chain connects TRBV27 to TRBJ2-3; possible D gene TRBD2, 6 bases. The CDR3 runs 15 residues. V was trimmed by 4 bases and J by 2 bases, leaving 13 bases between them. Germline V gene lookup returns CDR1 MNHEY and CDR2 SMNVEV (reference sequence). CDR3 region: CASSSLGRYTDTQYF. For the CDR3, the DNA is TGTGCCAGCAGTTCGCTCGGGAGATACACAGATACGCAGTATTTT.

This clone has only one observation. The rearrangement uses TRBV6-5 and TRBJ1-2; a weak D match, TRBD1 (6 bases). The CDR3 is made up of 14 amino acids. V lost 2 bases and J 5 bases, leaving 12 bases between the germline ends. Germline CDR1 MNHEY, CDR2 SVGAGI. DNA of the CDR3: TGTGCCAGCAGTTACGAAAAGGGGGGGTATGGCTACACCTTC. Translation gives CASSYEKGGYGYTF.

V usage is TRBV2 and J usage is TRBJ2-1; the D gene is possibly TRBD1 (6 bases). V dropped 3 bases and J dropped 3 bases, with 12 bases sitting between them. Germline CDR1 is SNHLY and CDR2 is FYNNEI. This CDR3 is built from 15 residues. CDR3 DNA sequence: TGTGCCAGCAGTGATGTGGGGGCCTACTACAATGAGCAGTTCTTC. Amino acids: CASSDVGAYYNEQFF.

The chain has TRBV5-5 and TRBJ1-4; D gene unclear. V gave up 0 bases and J gave up 0 bases, with 9 bases separating them. CDR3 size: 16 residues. Germline CDR1 and CDR2: SGHKS and YYEKEE (reference sequence). The CDR3 is CASSLAVVTTNEKLFF. As DNA, the CDR3 is TGTGCCAGCAGCTTGGCGGTTGTGACAACTAATGAAAAACTGTTTTTT.

The chain carries TRBV9 and TRBJ2-3; D gene ambiguous. CDR3 length equals 13 residues. From germline, CDR1 is SGDLS and CDR2 YYNGEE. V gave up 6 bases and J gave up 3 bases, with 11 bases separating them. CDR3 loop: CASTPGGTDTQYF. CDR3 coding DNA: TGTGCCAGCACCCCCGGCGGTACAGATACGCAGTATTTT.

The rearrangement links TRBV29-1 to TRBJ1-1, with D maybe TRBD1 (6 bases). V lost 4 bases and J 4 bases, leaving 13 bases between the germline ends. The length of the CDR3 is 13 residues. CDR1 and CDR2 from the germline V gene are SQVTM and ANQGSEA. CDR3 sequence: CSVGGTSGTEAFF. For the CDR3, the DNA is TGCAGCGTTGGGGGGACATCGGGCACTGAAGCTTTCTTT.

Concerning this clone itself: This specimen includes other DNA sequences encoding the same CDR3. The chain recombines TRBV20-1 with TRBJ1-1, with D possibly matching TRBD1 (6 bases). Germline assignment: CDR1 DFQATT and CDR2 SNEGSKA (reference sequence). Trimming left V 3 bases short and J 6 bases short, with 8 bases between. The CDR3 has 11 amino acids. CDR3 nucleotide sequence: TGCAGTGCTAGGAGGGGGTCTGAAGCTTTCTTT. It is translated as CSARRGSEAFF.

This chain links TRBV11-2 with TRBJ2-1; D not certain. The CDR3 loop spans 15 amino acids. V was cut by 3 bases and J by 0 bases, with 9 bases left in between. Germline CDR1 SGHAT, CDR2 FQNNGV. The CDR3 region is CASSLGSSSYNEQFF. CDR3 sequence (DNA): TGTGCCAGCAGCTTGGGCTCGAGCTCCTACAATGAGCAGTTCTTC.

This chain uses TRBV3-1 (or the pseudogene TRBV3-2) with TRBJ2-7; 8 bases fit TRBD1. J lost 7 bases, V lost 7 bases, and 12 bases had no gene match. The CDR3 is 14 amino acids. Germline lookup yields CDR1 LGHDT and CDR2 YNNKEL (reference sequence). CDR3: CASNAGGRGEEQYF. CDR3 nucleotide sequence: TGTGCCAGCAACGCAGGGGGCCGGGGCGAGGAGCAGTACTTC.

The chain joins TRBV11-3 to TRBJ2-7; 9 bases are shared with TRBD1. V shed 5 bases and J 2 bases; nucleotides not matched to a gene: 7. This CDR3 spans 15 amino acids. Germline assignment: CDR1 SGHNT and CDR2 YENEEA. Here the CDR3 reads CASSAGQGGPYEQYF. CDR3 sequence (DNA): TGTGCCAGCAGCGCGGGACAGGGAGGGCCCTACGAGCAGTACTTC.

The chain joins TRBV3-1 (or the pseudogene TRBV3-2) to TRBJ2-7; possible D gene TRBD2, 5 bases. Per the germline V gene, CDR1 is LGHDT and CDR2 is YNNKEL (reference sequence). Trimming removed 0 bases at V and 3 bases at J, with 15 bases between. This CDR3 is built from 16 residues. The CDR3 spells CASSQDEDGLNYEQYF. In nucleotides, the CDR3 is TGTGCCAGCAGCCAAGATGAGGACGGACTGAACTACGAGCAGTACTTC.

The chain has TRBV5-6 and TRBJ1-1; D is possibly TRBD1 (6 bases). Germline-derived CDR1 and CDR2 are SGHDT and YYEEEE. V lost 1 base and J 1 base, leaving 17 bases between the germline ends. CDR3 length equals 17 residues. The CDR3 DNA reads TGTGCCAGCAGCTTGACATTAGGCCGACAGGCGAACACTGAAGCTTTCTTT. Translated: CASSLTLGRQANTEAFF.

This sequence joins TRBV5-1 and TRBJ1-2, with 7 bases aligning to TRBD1. This CDR3 comprises 13 residues. CDR1 and CDR2 (germline): SGHRS, YFSETQ. V lost 4 bases to trimming and J lost 8 bases; unmatched junction nucleotides: 8. CDR3: CASSLEGAAGYTF. The CDR3 coding sequence is TGCGCCAGCAGCCTAGAGGGGGCTGCGGGCTACACCTTC.